This T cell receptor (beta chain) came from a study of blood T cell repertoires in COVID-19. Study-wide context: From T cells, B-cell-depleted T cells, or PBMCs came the material, which was cDNA or gDNA.

Sequencing was performed with immunoSEQ multiplex PCR; in TCRdb, only in-frame clones are kept and a portion is missing. Of roughly 300,000 clones in the sample, around 86% were seen once. In terms of age and location, participants ranged from roughly 18 to 90 years and lived in about two dozen US areas. Researchers sorted participants into cohorts using their self-reported clinical history. With 2 bases removed from V and 1 base from J, the gap between germline ends came to 11 bases. This CDR3 is 15 amino acids long. Germline V lookup: CDR1 MNHEY, CDR2 SVGEGT. The source is a woman between 40 and 50 years old with acute COVID-19. This chain connects TRBV6-2 or TRBV6-3 to TRBJ2-5; the D gene is possibly TRBD2 (6 bases). Sequencing was done on a sample of PBMCs or T cells enriched from blood (not recorded which). The DNA of the CDR3 is TGTGCCAGCAGTTACGGGCGGGATCCCCAAGAGACCCAGTACTTC. Translated, it gives CASSYGRDPQETQYF.